Sequencing of this TCR beta chain was carried out in a study of cytomegalovirus exposure and HLA in healthy donors. Study findings and constraints: Under in vitro conditions, three CMV-associated chains were confirmed as specific for CMV antigens. Donor immune exposure was known only as CMV serostatus. Later work found that TCR association rates differed between HLA loci; DRB1 had the most and HLA-C the fewest.

Germline V gene lookup returns CDR1 SGHTA and CDR2 FQGNSA. The CDR3 has 15 amino acids. Trimming cost V 0 bases and J 2 bases; bases outside gene matches: 3. Comments on this clone: The antigen is not known.

13 Jbeta primers and 60 Vbeta primers were used for the PCR. The assay was immunoSEQ multiplex PCR, and TCRdb's table has in-frame clones only and misses some. Seen in this sample are fewer than 250,000 clones; the ten most common clones hold around 0.95%. The receptor was isolated from a woman younger than 45 in good health and CMV-seropositive. The specimen was PBMCs. The J gene is TRBJ2-7, the V gene TRBV7-2, with 8 bases matching TRBD1. CDR3: CASSLAPGQAYEQYF. DNA of the CDR3: TGTGCCAGCAGCTTAGCCCCGGGACAGGCCTACGAGCAGTACTTC.